A single sample gave rise to the 25 T cell receptor beta chains below, sequenced in a study of shared clonotypes between healthy human individuals. TCRdb keeps only in-frame clones here, not all; method: immunoSEQ multiplex PCR. Of 2 million to 2.5 million clones listed, more than 90% are singletons. Sample: naive CD4+ T cells sorted from blood. Subset described: CD45RA+ positively selected. The receptors were sampled from a man between 18 and 29 years old in good health.

The V and J genes are TRBV5-5 and TRBJ2-7, with a possible D match to TRBD1 (6 bases). Germline V gene data show CDR1 as SGHKS and CDR2 as YYEKEE (reference sequence). V lost 7 bases, J lost 3 bases, and 17 bases lay in between. The CDR3 spans 14 residues. The CDR3 spells CASHAPGQLYEQYF. The CDR3 coding sequence is TGTGCCAGCCATGCCCCAGGACAGCTCTACGAGCAGTACTTC.

A remark on this clone: The sample contains more than one DNA sequence encoding this CDR3. This chain joins TRBV11-2 and TRBJ1-1, with a weak D call TRBD1 (5 bases). The length of the CDR3 is 13 residues. The germline V gene has CDR1 SGHAT and CDR2 FQNNGV. V was trimmed by 5 bases and J by 4 bases, leaving 11 bases between them. The CDR3: CASSLGVSTEAFF. CDR3 nucleotide sequence: TGTGCCAGCAGCCTAGGGGTATCCACTGAAGCTTTCTTT. Combining the CDR3 with reference TRBV11-2 and TRBJ1-1 gives the whole variable domain EAGVAQSPRYKIIEKRQSVAFWCNPISGHATLYWYQQILGQGPKLLIQFQNNGVVDDSQLPKDRFSAERLKGVDSTLKIQPAKLEDSAVYLCASSLGVSTEAFFGQGTRLTVV.

Worth noting for this clone: This sample also contains other DNA sequences that code for the same CDR3. As DNA, the CDR3 is TGTGCCAGCAGTAGGCCAGGGGGGACTGAAGCTTTCTTT. Translation gives CASSRPGGTEAFF. V and J are TRBV6-5 and TRBJ1-1; 7 positions agree with TRBD1. V lost 5 bases, J lost 5 bases, and 5 bases stayed unmatched. The CDR3 runs to 13 residues. CDR1 and CDR2 (germline): MNHEY, SVGAGI.

CDR3 region: CSALTGGVTGELFF. The CDR3 DNA reads TGCAGCGCCCTGACAGGGGGGGTCACCGGGGAGCTGTTTTTT. The chain links TRBV29-1 to TRBJ2-2, with TRBD1 matching 9 bases. Per germline, CDR1 SQVTM and CDR2 ANQGSEA. CDR3 length equals 14 residues. V gave up 7 bases and J gave up 4 bases; unmatched junction bases: 7.

The CDR3 loop is CASRTTAGEQYF. In DNA form, the CDR3 reads TGTGCCAGCAGGACTACGGCCGGCGAGCAGTACTTC. The gene calls are TRBV6-5 and TRBJ2-7, with D perhaps TRBD2 (5 bases). CDR1 and CDR2 from the germline V gene are MNHEY and SVGAGI. This CDR3 is 12 amino acids long. Trimming stripped 6 bases from V and 6 bases from J, with 12 bases between.

This sequence joins TRBV30 and TRBJ2-5; 7 bases line up with TRBD2. The germline V gene has CDR1 GTSNPN and CDR2 SVGIG (reference sequence). V shed 0 bases and J 3 bases; nucleotides not matched to a gene: 7. This CDR3 contains 15 residues. The CDR3 sequence is CAWSVRGTKKETQYF. CDR3 coding DNA: TGTGCCTGGAGTGTACGGGGGACTAAAAAAGAGACCCAGTACTTC.

In the case of this clone: In the same sample, other DNA sequences code for this CDR3. The chain has TRBV4-3 and TRBJ2-6; D not resolved. The CDR3 contains 15 residues. V dropped 1 base and J dropped 0 bases, with 4 bases sitting between them. CDR1 LGHNA and CDR2 YSLEER come from the germline V gene. CDR3 sequence: CASSQGYSGANVLTF. The CDR3 DNA follows: TGCGCCAGCAGCCAAGGCTACTCTGGGGCCAACGTCCTGACTTTC.

The chain carries TRBV7-2 and TRBJ2-3; 11 positions match TRBD2. This CDR3 is 16 amino acids long. Trimming at V came to 2 bases and at J to 4 bases, leaving 5 bases not matched to a gene. Germline CDR1 SGHTA, CDR2 FQGNSA. In nucleotides, the CDR3 is TGTGCCAGCAGCTTAAGTAGCGGGAGGGCCCCAGATACGCAGTATTTT. Its translation: CASSLSSGRAPDTQYF.

The V call is TRBV5-6, the J call TRBJ1-2, with TRBD1 as a possible D gene (6 bases). V lost 2 bases, J lost 2 bases, and 10 bases lay in between. The CDR3 contains 14 residues. Germline assignment: CDR1 SGHDT and CDR2 YYEEEE. The DNA for the CDR3 is TGTGCCAGCAGCTTAAACACAGGGAACTATGGCTACACCTTC. This codes for CASSLNTGNYGYTF. The complete variable domain, with remaining parts taken from reference TRBV5-6 and TRBJ1-2, reads DAGVTQSPTHLIKTRGQQVTLRCSPKSGHDTVSWYQQALGQGPQFIFQYYEEEERQRGNFPDRFSGHQFPNYSSELNVNALLLGDSALYLCASSLNTGNYGYTFGSGTRLTVV.

The chain employs TRBV4-1 and TRBJ2-7; 7 bases map to TRBD1. V was clipped by 4 bases and J by 6 bases; unmatched bases: 15. The CDR3 is 16 residues long. Per the germline V gene, CDR1 is MGHRA and CDR2 is YSYEKL. CDR3 region: CASSPPVTGQSPEQYF. CDR3 nucleotides: TGCGCCAGCAGCCCCCCGGTAACGGGACAGAGTCCCGAGCAGTACTTC.

The V gene is TRBV5-1, the J gene TRBJ1-2, with D uncertain. Germline-derived CDR1 and CDR2 are SGHRS and YFSETQ. The CDR3 sequence is 12 residues long. Trimming left V 4 bases short and J 8 bases short, with 12 bases between. CDR3 DNA: TGCGCCAGCAGCGAGGGCTTAAGAGGCTACACCTTC. This encodes CASSEGLRGYTF.

The chain combines TRBV2 with TRBJ2-3, with 7 bases fitting TRBD1. With V trimmed by 7 bases and J by 4 bases, 8 bases remained unmatched. Germline V gives CDR1 SNHLY, CDR2 FYNNEI. There are 14 residues in the CDR3. The CDR3 here is CASNSDRAPDTQYF. The CDR3 nucleotides are TGTGCCAGCAACTCCGACAGGGCACCAGATACGCAGTATTTT.

CDR3 in amino acids: CASSGGSVKYNEQFF. The CDR3 DNA is TGTGCCAGCAGCGGGGGCTCGGTGAAGTACAATGAGCAGTTCTTC. The V and J genes are TRBV28 and TRBJ2-1, with D perhaps TRBD1 or TRBD2 (6 bases each). This CDR3 is built from 15 residues. Germline V gene sequence: CDR1 MDHEN, CDR2 SYDVKM. The V and J ends lost 6 bases and 4 bases respectively, with 16 bases between them.

Points on this clone: This same CDR3 is encoded by further DNA sequences in the sample. The V call is TRBV2, the J call TRBJ1-6; 8 nucleotides line up with TRBD1. The germline V gene has CDR1 SNHLY and CDR2 FYNNEI. This CDR3 has 15 amino acids. Trimming at V came to 6 bases and at J to 6 bases, leaving 7 bases not matched to a gene. This CDR3 reads CASSSGQGGNSPLHF. CDR3 nucleotides: TGTGCCAGCAGCTCAGGACAGGGTGGTAATTCACCCCTCCACTTT.

V gene TRBV6-6 combines with J gene TRBJ2-7, with D perhaps TRBD1 (6 bases). This CDR3 has 14 residues. Germline V gene sequence: CDR1 MNHNY, CDR2 SVGAGI (reference sequence). Trimming stripped 7 bases from V and 3 bases from J, with 16 bases between. The CDR3 nucleotides are TGTGCCAGCACAAGTTGGGGGCTGGGCTACGAGCAGTACTTC. Translation: CASTSWGLGYEQYF.

CDR3 coding DNA: TGTGCCAGCAGTATCGGGCTATCCTACGGCTACACCTTC. Protein product: CASSIGLSYGYTF. This chain joins TRBV6-5 and TRBJ1-2, with D uncertain. V lost 5 bases and J 8 bases, leaving 15 bases between the germline ends. This CDR3 is built from 13 residues. Germline V gene data show CDR1 as MNHEY and CDR2 as SVGAGI.

The CDR3 DNA follows: TGTGCCAGCAGCAAAGCCCCACCGACAGGCTTAAGGGGGAACACTGAAGCTTTCTTT. It yields the protein CASSKAPPTGLRGNTEAFF. The chain carries TRBV21-1 and TRBJ1-1; the D call in the table, TRBD1, was not verified against the DNA. TRBV21-1 counts as a pseudogene. The CDR3 runs 19 residues.

The rearrangement joins TRBV11-1 to TRBJ2-7, with 11 nucleotides matching TRBD1. CDR3 length: 13 amino acids. CDR1 and CDR2 from the germline V gene are SGHAT and FQDESV (reference sequence). J was trimmed by 4 bases and V by 8 bases; bases with no gene match: 4. CDR3 nucleotides: TGTGCCAGCCCGGGACAGGGGGTTTACGAGCAGTACTTC. Protein sequence: CASPGQGVYEQYF.

Here the CDR3 reads CASSFTGSNSPLHF. CDR3 nucleotide sequence: TGTGCCAGCAGTTTCACAGGGTCTAATTCACCCCTCCACTTT. V gene TRBV27 combines with J gene TRBJ1-6; perhaps TRBD1 as D (6 bases). The CDR3 runs 14 residues. Trimming took off 3 bases at V and 6 bases at J, with 9 bases between the two ends. CDR1 MNHEY and CDR2 SMNVEV come from the germline V gene (reference sequence).

This chain connects TRBV14 to TRBJ2-5, with D tentatively TRBD1 or TRBD2 (6 bases each). The germline V and J ends were trimmed by 2 bases and 2 bases, with 15 bases remaining between them. This CDR3 is 16 amino acids long. CDR1 is SGHDN, CDR2 FVKESK, per germline. As DNA, the CDR3 is TGTGCCAGCAGCCAATCGGGGGCTCTCACACAAGAGACCCAGTACTTC. It codes for CASSQSGALTQETQYF.

This clone appeared once. The chain combines TRBV29-1 with TRBJ1-3; unclear D gene. Trimming shortened V by 4 bases and J by 0 bases, and 10 bases separated the two germline ends. Germline V gene lookup returns CDR1 SQVTM and CDR2 ANQGSEA. The CDR3 length is 14 residues. The DNA of the CDR3 is TGCAGCGTTGTACAGAGCGCCTCTGGAAACACCATATATTTT. It encodes CSVVQSASGNTIYF.

The chain joins TRBV7-6 to TRBJ2-4; D gene unclear. Germline V gives CDR1 SGHVS, CDR2 FNYEAQ. The CDR3 runs 12 residues. CDR3 protein: CVRKKAKNIQYF. The CDR3 nucleotides are TGTGTACGAAAGAAAGCCAAAAACATTCAGTACTTC. Using reference TRBV7-6 and TRBJ2-4 for the parts outside the CDR3, the full variable domain is GAGVSQSPRYKVTKRGQDVALRCDPISGHVSLYWYRQALGQGPEFLTYFNYEAQQDKSGLPNDRFSAERPEGSISTLTIQRTEQRDSAMYRCVRKKAKNIQYFGAGTRLSVL.

This chain joins TRBV7-8 and TRBJ2-3, with a tentative D call TRBD1 (6 bases). This CDR3 is 14 amino acids long. The V end was cut by 2 bases, the J end by 5 bases, with 11 bases between. Germline assignment: CDR1 SGHVS and CDR2 FQNEAQ. CDR3 bases: TGTGCCAGCAGCTTATCACAGGGCCAAGATACGCAGTATTTT. It yields the protein CASSLSQGQDTQYF.

This clone was counted once. The chain has TRBV4-2 and TRBJ2-7, with TRBD2 identical over 10 bases. CDR3 length: 18 residues. J gave up 6 bases and V 0 bases, and 14 bases lay outside the gene matches. The germline CDR1 and CDR2 sequences are LGHNA and YNFKEQ. The CDR3 region is CASSQDAGSGRWAGEQYF. CDR3 in DNA: TGTGCCAGCAGCCAAGATGCTGGTAGCGGGAGGTGGGCCGGCGAGCAGTACTTC.

The gene calls are TRBV28 and TRBJ1-1, with D maybe TRBD1 (5 bases). Germline V gene lookup returns CDR1 MDHEN and CDR2 SYDVKM. The CDR3 is 17 amino acids. V was cut by 4 bases and J by 1 base, with 19 bases left in between. CDR3 coding DNA: TGTGCCAGCAGTTCCTCCCCCTTCCGACAGACGAACACTGAAGCTTTCTTT. Amino acids: CASSSSPFRQTNTEAFF.